These 20 T cell receptor beta chains originate from one sample sequenced in a study of blood T cell repertoires in COVID-19. Profiled with immunoSEQ multiplex PCR; TCRdb holds only in-frame clones, not every one. The table has about 180,000 clones, roughly 90% seen once. Sequences were obtained from peripheral blood. The source of these receptors is a man in his fifties or sixties with acute or convalescent COVID-19.

This chain links TRBV6-5 with TRBJ2-2; D is possibly TRBD2 (5 bases). V was trimmed by 5 bases and J by 2 bases, leaving 9 bases between them. The germline V gene encodes CDR1 MNHEY and CDR2 SVGAGI. The CDR3 runs to 14 residues. The CDR3 loop is CASSLGGNTGELFF. CDR3 bases: TGTGCCAGCAGTCTCGGAGGAAACACCGGGGAGCTGTTTTTT.

The chain combines TRBV5-1 with TRBJ1-1; D might be TRBD1 (6 bases). The CDR3 has 16 residues. The V end was cut by 2 bases, the J end by 0 bases, with 14 bases between. Germline loops: CDR1 SGHRS, CDR2 YFSETQ. Here the CDR3 reads CASSLTGTNMNTEAFF. The CDR3 region has the DNA TGCGCCAGCAGCTTAACCGGGACAAATATGAACACTGAAGCTTTCTTT.

The chain carries TRBV9 and TRBJ1-3; 8 bases align to TRBD1. This CDR3 is 16 amino acids long. V shed 0 bases, J shed 2 bases, and the junction held 4 bases outside the gene matches. Looked up from germline, CDR1 is SGDLS and CDR2 is YYNGEE. CDR3 nucleotides: TGTGCCAGCAGCGTAGGCAGGGGGCCGACTGGAAACACCATATATTTT. It codes for CASSVGRGPTGNTIYF.

CDR3 residues: CASSFGQGVAEAFF. CDR3 nucleotide sequence: TGCGCCAGCAGCTTCGGACAGGGGGTAGCTGAAGCTTTCTTT. The V and J genes are TRBV4-3 and TRBJ1-1; TRBD1 matches 10 bases. CDR3 length equals 14 residues. The V gene's germline CDR1 is LGHNA and CDR2 YSLEER. With 5 bases clipped from V and 6 bases from J, the junction kept 6 bases outside the gene matches.

V usage is TRBV7-9 and J usage is TRBJ1-4, with unresolved D. Germline loops: CDR1 SEHNR, CDR2 FQNEAQ (reference sequence). V was clipped by 5 bases and J by 2 bases, with 9 bases between them. The CDR3 contains 14 residues. The DNA of the CDR3 is TGTGCCAGCAGCCCCGGAGGGACTAATGAAAAACTGTTTTTT. Encoded protein: CASSPGGTNEKLFF.

The V gene is TRBV15, the J gene TRBJ1-6, with 7 bases fitting TRBD1. Germline-derived CDR1 and CDR2 are LNHNV and YYDKDF (reference sequence). The CDR3 runs 14 residues. V lost 5 bases, J lost 8 bases, and 6 bases stayed unmatched. This chain's CDR3 is CATSEGDRYSPLHF. Here the CDR3 DNA reads TGTGCCACCAGCGAGGGGGACAGATATTCACCCCTCCACTTT.

The chain combines TRBV10-1 with TRBJ2-7; 7 bases align to TRBD2. The V and J ends lost 8 bases and 6 bases, in that order; junction bases with no gene match: 4. CDR3 length: 11 residues. Looked up from germline, CDR1 is WNHNN and CDR2 is SYGVQD (reference sequence). The CDR3 spells CASSSGGEQYF. CDR3 nucleotide sequence: TGCGCCAGCTCTTCGGGGGGCGAGCAGTACTTC.

V and J are TRBV7-9 and TRBJ2-3; D uncertain. The V gene's germline CDR1 is SEHNR and CDR2 FQNEAQ (reference sequence). V gave up 0 bases and J gave up 0 bases, with 4 bases separating them. The CDR3 spans 14 residues. The CDR3 loop is CASSLAGSTDTQYF. CDR3 DNA sequence: TGTGCCAGCAGCTTAGCGGGCAGCACAGATACGCAGTATTTT.

The CDR3 DNA is TGTGCCAGTATCCCCCCCGAGGAAGGAAACACTGAAGCTTTCTTT. Residues: CASIPPEEGNTEAFF. The rearrangement links TRBV19 to TRBJ1-1, with D hard to call. V was shortened by 7 bases and J by 2 bases, with 17 bases between the two germline ends. Germline CDR1 is LNHDA and CDR2 is SQIVND (reference sequence). CDR3 length equals 15 residues.

This clone occurred once. This chain links TRBV6-6 with TRBJ1-1, with 8 bases that match TRBD1. The CDR3 is 13 amino acids. Germline loops: CDR1 MNHNY, CDR2 SVGAGI (reference sequence). Losses at the gene ends were 0 bases for V and 10 bases for J; bases not matched to a gene: 4. The CDR3 loop is CASSYSQGAGAFF. Here the CDR3 DNA reads TGTGCCAGCAGTTACTCCCAGGGGGCGGGAGCTTTCTTT.

V usage is TRBV27 and J usage is TRBJ2-1; 12 bases line up with TRBD1. Germline CDR1 and CDR2: MNHEY and SMNVEV (reference sequence). The CDR3 consists of 15 residues. V was clipped by 3 bases and J by 7 bases; unmatched bases: 4. CDR3 sequence (DNA): TGTGCCAGCAGTTTGCCGGGACAGGGGGCAAATGAGCAGTTCTTC. As protein: CASSLPGQGANEQFF.

This chain connects TRBV5-4 to TRBJ2-5, with 7 bases aligning to TRBD2. Germline CDR1 and CDR2: SGHNT and YYREEE (reference sequence). J lost 3 bases, V lost 4 bases, and 6 bases had no gene match. The CDR3 is 14 amino acids. CDR3 nucleotide sequence: TGTGCCAGCAGCCCCGGGACTACCGAAGAGACCCAGTACTTC. It yields the protein CASSPGTTEETQYF.

The chain recombines TRBV7-3 with TRBJ2-3, with a weak D call TRBD2 (5 bases). Germline values: CDR1 SGHTA, CDR2 FQGTGA. This CDR3 contains 14 residues. Deletions cut 2 bases from V and 5 bases from J, with 11 bases between. The CDR3 coding sequence is TGTGCCAGCAGCTTACCCTCCGAGGGAGATACGCAGTATTTT. Amino acids: CASSLPSEGDTQYF.

This clone came up a few times. The rearrangement uses TRBV3-1 (or the pseudogene TRBV3-2) and TRBJ2-5; possible D gene TRBD2, 7 bases. The CDR3 runs to 18 residues. The V end was cut by 0 bases, the J end by 5 bases, with 22 bases between. The germline V gene encodes CDR1 LGHDT and CDR2 YNNKEL (reference sequence). CDR3 loop: CASSQDLGRGLVSETQYF. The CDR3 nucleotides read TGTGCCAGCAGCCAAGATCTAGGGCGGGGGCTAGTATCGGAGACCCAGTACTTC.

The chain couples TRBV19 to TRBJ2-2; unclear D gene. This CDR3 comprises 14 residues. Trimming took 8 bases from V and 0 from J, leaving 10 bases between them. Looked up from germline, CDR1 is LNHDA and CDR2 is SQIVND (reference sequence). This CDR3 is CASQAGSNTGELFF. The CDR3 bases are TGTGCCAGTCAGGCCGGTTCGAACACCGGGGAGCTGTTTTTT.

The chain has TRBV28 and TRBJ2-7, with D tentatively TRBD1 (6 bases). V lost 7 bases and J lost 6, with 16 bases in between. The CDR3 sequence is 13 residues long. From germline, CDR1 is MDHEN and CDR2 SYDVKM. In DNA, the CDR3 is TGTGCCAGCACCCCGGATTGGGGGCTCGAGCAGTACGTC. Its translation is CASTPDWGLEQYV.

J is TRBJ2-3 and V is TRBV11-2, with 13 positions matching TRBD2. Germline CDR1 reads SGHAT; CDR2 reads FQNNGV. The CDR3 is made up of 17 amino acids. V lost 4 bases and J lost 4; bases outside the gene matches: 8. CDR3 bases: TGTGCCAGCAGCTCGAGCGGACTAGCGGGAGCAGCAGATACGCAGTATTTT. Its translation is CASSSSGLAGAADTQYF.

The chain recombines TRBV12-3 or TRBV12-4 with TRBJ1-1; a possible D gene is TRBD1 (6 bases). V lost 6 bases and J 7 bases, leaving 12 bases between the germline ends. CDR3 length equals 12 residues. The CDR3 coding sequence is TGTGCCAGCAGCACCCAGGGGATTGAAGCTTTCTTT. Amino acid sequence: CASSTQGIEAFF.

This sequence joins TRBV28 and TRBJ1-1; D may be TRBD1 (5 bases). The CDR3 totals 13 residues. The germline CDR1 and CDR2 sequences are MDHEN and SYDVKM. Trimming pared 5 bases from V and 3 bases from J, leaving 10 bases between. Here the CDR3 DNA reads TGTGCCAGCAGTCAGGGTACCGACACTGAAGCTTTCTTT. Amino acid sequence: CASSQGTDTEAFF.

This clone was detected once. This chain uses TRBV28 with TRBJ1-4; TRBD1 agrees at 7 bases. The CDR3 spans 13 residues. Per the germline V gene, CDR1 is MDHEN and CDR2 is SYDVKM. V dropped 7 bases and J dropped 6; count of bases not matched to a gene: 5. CDR3 sequence (DNA): TGTGCCAGCAAGAGGGACAGCTATGAAAAACTGTTTTTT. Amino acids: CASKRDSYEKLFF. The full variable domain, rest sourced from reference TRBV28 and TRBJ1-4, is DVKVTQSSRYLVKRTGEKVFLECVQDMDHENMFWYRQDPGLGLRLIYFSYDVKMKEKGDIPEGYSVSREKKERFSLILESASTNQTSMYLCASKRDSYEKLFFGSGTQLSVL.